This T cell receptor beta chain emerged from a study of CD8+CD57+ T cells in acquired aplastic anemia. The wider study: CD4+ and CD8+ cells, once sorted, gave DNA averaging about 3 ug. Study-level findings and limits: Controls did not differ significantly from patients in CD8+ Simpson's diversity.

There are 18 residues in the CDR3. The V and J ends lost 2 bases and 3 bases, in that order; junction bases with no gene match: 12. Germline CDR1 is SGHTA and CDR2 is FQGNSA. For sequencing, patients were chosen who had shown expansion of CD8+CD57+ cells by flow cytometry. Patients uniformly had severe acquired aplastic anemia. Genomic DNA was employed as the template in profiling TCR beta VDJ and CDR3. One entry per CDR3 protein results from TCRdb running MiXCR on the reads. Of approximately 120,000 distinct CDR3 sequences listed, roughly 40% are singletons. Note on this clonotype: Its target is not known.

This TCR was sampled from a human donor with aplastic anemia. The sequenced sample consisted of sorted CD4+, CD8+, or CD8+CD57+ T cells (not recorded which) from PBMCs. The rearrangement joins TRBV7-2 to TRBJ1-1; 10 bases fit TRBD1. This CDR3 reads CASSLIRTGGRTYTEAFF. As DNA, the CDR3 is TGTGCCAGCAGCTTAATCCGGACAGGGGGGCGTACCTACACTGAAGCTTTCTTT. The full variable domain, in which reference TRBV7-2 and TRBJ1-1 provide the parts outside the CDR3, is GAGVSQSPSNKVTEKGKDVELRCDPISGHTALYWYRQSLGQGLEFLIYFQGNSAPDKSGLPSDRFSAERTGGSVSTLTIQRTQQEDSAVYLCASSLIRTGGRTYTEAFFGQGTRLTVV.